This T cell receptor (delta chain) is drawn from a study of gamma-delta T cells after stem cell transplantation. TCRdb called clones anew from the RT-PCR reads with CATT. The sample includes around 2,300 delta-chain clones, 5.6% of them seen just once. By proportion, this clone is medium-sized. The same CDR3 is also encoded by other DNA sequences in this sample. The CDR3 is 22 amino acids. Trimming stripped 1 base from V and 0 bases from J, with 24 bases between. Germline CDR1 is GEAIGNYY and CDR2 is EKD. V is TRDV2 and J is TRDJ3, with D perhaps TRDD3 (6 bases). This receptor was identified in a human donor. It is not recorded whose cells these are; they may come from a transplant donor. Sequencing input: gamma-delta T cells. The DNA for the CDR3 is TGTGCCTGTGACACGGCCGCCTTGGGGGTCGTGCAAAGCTCCTGGGACACCCGACAGATGTTTTTC. It specifies CACDTAALGVVQSSWDTRQMFF.